These 6 T cell receptor beta chains share one sample of origin, sequenced in a study of T cell responses to AZD1222 COVID-19 vaccine. TCRdb's copy holds only in-frame clones and misses some; the assay was immunoSEQ multiplex PCR. Among 200,000 or so clones listed, 80% to 95% were seen once. The material was peripheral blood, obtained 28 days after the second AZD1222 dose. These receptors were obtained from an adult who received the AZD1222 COVID-19 vaccine.

This clone was observed once. The chain recombines TRBV7-3 with TRBJ2-7, with D perhaps TRBD1 (6 bases). The germline V and J ends were trimmed by 5 bases and 4 bases, with 12 bases remaining between them. The germline gives CDR1 SGHTA, CDR2 FQGTGA. This CDR3 has 13 amino acids. CDR3 coding DNA: TGTGCCAGCAGCGCACAGGGTAGATACGAGCAGTACTTC. Amino acids: CASSAQGRYEQYF.

This chain links TRBV11-3 with TRBJ2-1; tentatively, D is TRBD2 (6 bases). The CDR3 covers 14 residues. Germline V gives CDR1 SGHNT, CDR2 YENEEA. The V gene lost 4 bases and the J gene lost 6 bases, with 13 bases spanning the gap. CDR3 amino acids: CASSSGGGPNEQFF. The CDR3 bases are TGTGCCAGCAGCTCGGGCGGAGGGCCCAATGAGCAGTTCTTC.

The CDR3 sequence: CASSIEQGVCTEAFF. The CDR3 nucleotides read TGCGCCAGCAGTATCGAACAGGGAGTTTGTACTGAAGCTTTCTTT. The chain couples TRBV23-1 to TRBJ1-1; a possible D gene is TRBD1 (6 bases). TRBV23-1 is classed as an ORF, of uncertain function. CDR3 length: 15 amino acids. Between the trimmed V and J ends, which lost 5 bases and 5 bases, there was a span of 18 bases.

The chain has TRBV9 and TRBJ1-2, with a tentative D call TRBD1 (6 bases). The ends were cut back, 0 bases at V and 5 bases at J, with 11 bases in the middle. Germline lookup yields CDR1 SGDLS and CDR2 YYNGEE. The CDR3 sequence is 14 residues long. Here the CDR3 reads CASSVGDIPYGYTF. The CDR3 coding sequence is TGTGCCAGCAGCGTAGGGGACATTCCTTATGGCTACACCTTC. Combining the CDR3 with reference TRBV9 and TRBJ1-2 gives the whole variable domain DSGVTQTPKHLITATGQRVTLRCSPRSGDLSVYWYQQSLDQGLQFLIQYYNGEERAKGNILERFSAQQFPDLHSELNLSSLELGDSALYFCASSVGDIPYGYTFGSGTRLTVV.

The chain employs TRBV7-9 and TRBJ2-3; no reliable D call. This CDR3 is built from 14 residues. From germline, CDR1 is SEHNR and CDR2 FQNEAQ (reference sequence). Trimming took off 3 bases at V and 2 bases at J, with 9 bases between the two ends. CDR3 residues: CASSFGQSTDTQYF. The CDR3 bases are TGTGCCAGCAGCTTTGGGCAGTCCACAGATACGCAGTATTTT.

The rearrangement uses TRBV11-1 and TRBJ1-2; D is perhaps TRBD1 (6 bases). V lost 4 bases to trimming and J lost 2 bases, with 11 bases between them. Germline V CDR1 and CDR2: SGHAT, FQDESV (reference sequence). This CDR3 region has 14 residues. CDR3 sequence (DNA): TGTGCCAGCAGCTCCCCAGGGGCCAACTATGGCTACACCTTC. This codes for CASSSPGANYGYTF.